This T cell receptor beta chain was obtained from a study of blood T cell repertoires in COVID-19. Study overall: The samples span acute and convalescent COVID-19 from the United States, Italy and Spain. Sample material is recorded as cDNA or gDNA derived from T cells, B-cell-depleted T cells, or PBMCs.

Trimming took 6 bases from V and 5 from J, leaving 19 bases between them. Germline CDR1 and CDR2: ENHRY and SYGVKD. CDR3 length equals 15 residues. As processed by the authors: Counts of nucleated cells, estimated from reference gene primer amplification, were obtained. Using immunoSEQ multiplex PCR, the repertoire was profiled, and TCRdb retains in-frame clones only, with some absent. The V and J calls and the clone size are those of that table, but D and trimming were determined from the DNA. Of about 45,000 clones in the sample, around 87% were seen once. The sample taken for sequencing was peripheral blood. This sequence joins TRBV10-3 and TRBJ1-1; D call uncertain. This sequence originates from a woman aged 80 or over in a cohort sampled during active or convalescent COVID-19. CDR3 DNA: TGTGCCATCAGCTCCACAGCCGGGAGAGGGACTGAAGCTTTCTTT. It specifies CAISSTAGRGTEAFF.